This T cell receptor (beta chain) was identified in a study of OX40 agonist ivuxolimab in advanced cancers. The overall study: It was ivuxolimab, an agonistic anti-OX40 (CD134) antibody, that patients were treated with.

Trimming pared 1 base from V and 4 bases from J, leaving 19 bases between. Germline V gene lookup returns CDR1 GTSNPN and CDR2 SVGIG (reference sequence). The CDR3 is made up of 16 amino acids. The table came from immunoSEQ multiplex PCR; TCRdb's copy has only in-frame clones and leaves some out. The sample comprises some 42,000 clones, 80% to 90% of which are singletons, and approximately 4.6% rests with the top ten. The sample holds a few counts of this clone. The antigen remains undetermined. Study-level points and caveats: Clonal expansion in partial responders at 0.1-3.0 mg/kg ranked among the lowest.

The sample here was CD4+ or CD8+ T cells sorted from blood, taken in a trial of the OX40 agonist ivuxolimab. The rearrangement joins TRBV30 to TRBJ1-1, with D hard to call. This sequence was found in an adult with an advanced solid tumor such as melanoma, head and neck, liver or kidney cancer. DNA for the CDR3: TGTGCCTGGAGTGCCCGGACCTTAAAATCGGGCACTGAAGCTTTCTTT. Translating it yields CAWSARTLKSGTEAFF.